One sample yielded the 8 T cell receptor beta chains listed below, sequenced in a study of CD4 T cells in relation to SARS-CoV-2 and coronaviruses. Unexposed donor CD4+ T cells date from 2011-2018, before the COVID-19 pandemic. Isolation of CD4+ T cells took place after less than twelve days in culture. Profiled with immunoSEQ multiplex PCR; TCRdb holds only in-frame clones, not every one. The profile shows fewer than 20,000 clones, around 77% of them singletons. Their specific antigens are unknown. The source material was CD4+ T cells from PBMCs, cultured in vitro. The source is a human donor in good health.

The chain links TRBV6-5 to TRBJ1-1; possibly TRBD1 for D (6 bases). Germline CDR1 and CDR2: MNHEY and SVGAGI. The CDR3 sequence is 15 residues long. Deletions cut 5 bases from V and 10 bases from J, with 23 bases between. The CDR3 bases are TGTGCCAGCAGTCCTCTACAGGGATTTGCTTCGGGAGCTTTCTTT. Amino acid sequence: CASSPLQGFASGAFF.

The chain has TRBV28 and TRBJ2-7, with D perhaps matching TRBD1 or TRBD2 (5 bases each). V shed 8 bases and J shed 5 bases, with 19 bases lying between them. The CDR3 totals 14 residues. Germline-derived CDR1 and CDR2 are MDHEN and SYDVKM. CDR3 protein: CASRQSGGMNEQYF. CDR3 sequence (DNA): TGTGCCAGCCGCCAGTCTGGGGGTATGAACGAGCAGTACTTC.

CDR3 bases: TGTGCCATCAACAGAGGCGGTCAATCCTACGAGCAGTACTTC. This translates into CAINRGGQSYEQYF. V gene TRBV10-3 combines with J gene TRBJ2-7; no clear D gene. V was pared by 7 bases and J by 1 base, with 14 bases between. This CDR3 spans 14 amino acids. Germline CDR1 is ENHRY and CDR2 is SYGVKD.

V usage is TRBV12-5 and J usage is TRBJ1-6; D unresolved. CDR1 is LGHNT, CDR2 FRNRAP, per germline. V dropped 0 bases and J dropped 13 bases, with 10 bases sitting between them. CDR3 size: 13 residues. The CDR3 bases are TGTGCTAGTGGTTTGGTACTCGGGCGGCCCCTCCACTTT. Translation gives CASGLVLGRPLHF.

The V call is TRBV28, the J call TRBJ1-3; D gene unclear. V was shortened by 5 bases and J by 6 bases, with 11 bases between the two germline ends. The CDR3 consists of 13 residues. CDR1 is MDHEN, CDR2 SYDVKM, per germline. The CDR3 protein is CASSTQGVNTIYF. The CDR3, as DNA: TGTGCCAGCAGTACACAAGGAGTAAACACCATATATTTT.

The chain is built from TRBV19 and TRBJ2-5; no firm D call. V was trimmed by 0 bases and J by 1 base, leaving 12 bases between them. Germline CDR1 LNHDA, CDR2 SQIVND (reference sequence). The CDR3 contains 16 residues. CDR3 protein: CASSIEARTSQETQYF. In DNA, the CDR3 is TGTGCCAGTAGTATAGAAGCAAGGACGTCCCAAGAGACCCAGTACTTC.

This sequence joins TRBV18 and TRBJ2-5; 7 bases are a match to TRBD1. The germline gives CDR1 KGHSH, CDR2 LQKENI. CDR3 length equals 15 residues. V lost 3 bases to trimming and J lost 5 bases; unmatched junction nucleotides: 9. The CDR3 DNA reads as TGTGCCAGCTCACCGCGGACAGGTTTCAGGGAGACCCAGTACTTC. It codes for CASSPRTGFRETQYF.

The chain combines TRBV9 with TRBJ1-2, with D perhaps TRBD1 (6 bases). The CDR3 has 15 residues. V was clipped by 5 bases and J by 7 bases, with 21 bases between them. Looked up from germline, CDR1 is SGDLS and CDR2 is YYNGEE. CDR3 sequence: CASRGGFSGEGGYTF. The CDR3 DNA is TGTGCCAGCAGGGGTGGTTTTTCAGGGGAAGGTGGCTACACCTTC.